Here is one TCR delta chain with its context. There are a few counts of this clone. This receptor's antigen is unknown. This clone may be a read error of a much larger clone one base away. Sequencing relied on an Illumina MiSeq. For TCRdb, the public reads were processed anew by CATT, and duplicate DNA sequences were folded into one row. The sample records 4,000 to 6,500 delta-chain clones, around 3% of which are singletons. The ten biggest clones cover about 15% of the sample. These data come from a study of gamma-delta chains in newborns, infants, children (dated by TCRdb to between 2018 and 2021). Study-wide context: According to the study title, microbial exposure causes polyclonal expansion of innate gammadelta T cells right after birth. Right after human newborns were born, the researchers looked at the way microbial exposure shaped their populations of innate gammadelta T cells.

This TCR was sampled from a child who was a newborn, infant or young child, either healthy, febrile or measles-vaccinated (not recorded which). Sequenced input: blood.

The nucleotide sequence is given as TGTGCCTGTGACGCGATCCGACTCTCTGGGGGATACGAGGTCTCCTGGGACACCCGACAGATGTTTTTC. Its protein product is CACDAIRLSGGYEVSWDTRQMFF. The rearranged segments are TRDV2 and TRDJ3, with 12 bases matching TRDD3. From V the trimming removes 3 bases and from J it removes 0 bases, while the gene matches leave 17 bases of the junction unaccounted for. The CDR3 goes from the cysteine to the phenylalanine over 23 residues. Only the CDR3 region is kept as DNA, spanning 69 bases read in frame from base 1. The germline V gene provides CDR1 GEAIGNYY and CDR2 EKD.